The clone carrying this TCR beta chain came up many times. Its target is not known. These data come from a study of early T cells in non-severe SARS-CoV-2 infection. Study-wide context: It was bulk RNA from unsorted whole blood that was sequenced, and the chains were unpaired.

General study results and limits: Using VDJdb, the matching emphasized anti-spike CD8 responses while missing private and CD4 specificities.

Attachment of unique molecular identifiers to individual cDNA molecules was performed. TCRdb re-called the 5' RACE reads through MiXCR, storing one row per CDR3 protein. The sample has 45,000 to 50,000 distinct CDR3 sequences; roughly 5.3% are singletons. Deletions cut 0 bases from V and 1 base from J, with 9 bases between. The CDR3 consists of 15 residues. CDR1 KGHSH and CDR2 LQKENI come from the germline V gene. V usage is TRBV18 and J usage is TRBJ1-1; D call uncertain. The material sequenced was whole blood. The sequence came from an adult who was a healthcare worker with PCR-confirmed SARS-CoV-2 infection or an uninfected control (not recorded which). The CDR3 DNA sequence: TGTGCCAGCTCACCACCGAGCCGGGGGAACACTGAAGCTTTCTTT. This sequence encodes CASSPPSRGNTEAFF.